This section outlines one T cell receptor beta chain sequence together with its context. The data were taken from a study of Ad26.COV2.S vaccination and SARS-CoV-2 variants. Study background: Recipients of Ad26.COV2.S got it intramuscularly, once or twice 56 days apart.

Clones were sequenced by immunoSEQ multiplex PCR, and TCRdb holds only the in-frame ones, with some missing. This table holds about 480,000 clones, approximately 88% found once. Documented treatment: about 20 received Ad26.COV2.S at low or high dose, single or two shots; several received placebo; per-sample allocation not given. Specimen acquisition occurred on day 63 following the initial vaccine or placebo injection. Deletions cut 2 bases from V and 8 bases from J, with 11 bases between. This CDR3 spans 13 amino acids. CDR1 is SGHDT and CDR2 is YYEEEE in the germline V gene. The clonotype originates from a person aged 18-65 years who received the Ad26.COV2.S COVID-19 vaccine or a placebo. The chain employs TRBV5-6 and TRBJ2-1; D is perhaps TRBD2 (6 bases). The input for sequencing was peripheral blood, taken in a trial of Ad26.COV2.S vaccine versus placebo. The CDR3 protein is CASSLSGTDEQFF. The DNA of the CDR3 is TGTGCCAGCAGCTTATCAGGGACTGATGAGCAGTTCTTC.